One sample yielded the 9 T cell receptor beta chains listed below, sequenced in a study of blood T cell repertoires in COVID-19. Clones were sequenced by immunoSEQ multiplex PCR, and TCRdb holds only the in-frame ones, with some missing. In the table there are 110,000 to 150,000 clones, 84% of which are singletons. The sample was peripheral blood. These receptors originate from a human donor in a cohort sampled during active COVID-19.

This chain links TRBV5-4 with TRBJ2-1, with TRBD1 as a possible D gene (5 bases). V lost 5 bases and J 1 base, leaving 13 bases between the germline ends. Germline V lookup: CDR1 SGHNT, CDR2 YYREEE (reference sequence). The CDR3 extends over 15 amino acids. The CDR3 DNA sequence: TGTGCCAGCAGTCGCGTCCAGGGATCCTACAATGAGCAGTTCTTC. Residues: CASSRVQGSYNEQFF.

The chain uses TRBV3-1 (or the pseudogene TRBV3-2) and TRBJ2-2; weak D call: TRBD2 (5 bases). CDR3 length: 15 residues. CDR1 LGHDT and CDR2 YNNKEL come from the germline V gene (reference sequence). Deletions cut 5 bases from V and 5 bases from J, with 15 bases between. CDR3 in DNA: TGTGCCAGCAGCATTAGAGGTGGAGGTACCGGGGAGCTGTTTTTT. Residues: CASSIRGGGTGELFF.

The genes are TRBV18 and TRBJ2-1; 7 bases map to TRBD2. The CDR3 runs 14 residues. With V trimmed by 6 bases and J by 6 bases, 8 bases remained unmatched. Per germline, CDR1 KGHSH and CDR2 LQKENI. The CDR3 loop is CASSWAGVGNEQFF. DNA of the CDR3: TGTGCCAGCTCCTGGGCGGGAGTCGGCAATGAGCAGTTCTTC. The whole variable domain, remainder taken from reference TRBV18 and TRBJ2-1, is NAGVMQNPRHLVRRRGQEARLRCSPMKGHSHVYWYRQLPEEGLKFMVYLQKENIIDESGMPKERFSAEFPKEGPSILRIQQVVRGDSAAYFCASSWAGVGNEQFFGPGTRLTVL.

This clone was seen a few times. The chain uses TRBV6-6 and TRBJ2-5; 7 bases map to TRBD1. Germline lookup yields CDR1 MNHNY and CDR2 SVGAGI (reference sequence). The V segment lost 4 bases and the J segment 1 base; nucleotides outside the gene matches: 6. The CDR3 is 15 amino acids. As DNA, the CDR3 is TGTGCCAGCAGTTCCTCCGAGGGGGCCCAAGAGACCCAGTACTTC. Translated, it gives CASSSSEGAQETQYF.

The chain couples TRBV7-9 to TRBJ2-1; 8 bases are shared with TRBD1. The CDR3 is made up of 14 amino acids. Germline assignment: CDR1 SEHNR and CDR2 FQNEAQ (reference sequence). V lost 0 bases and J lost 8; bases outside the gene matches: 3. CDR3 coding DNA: TGTGCCAGCAGCTTAGCACAGGGGGGCGATGAGCAGTTCTTC. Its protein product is CASSLAQGGDEQFF.

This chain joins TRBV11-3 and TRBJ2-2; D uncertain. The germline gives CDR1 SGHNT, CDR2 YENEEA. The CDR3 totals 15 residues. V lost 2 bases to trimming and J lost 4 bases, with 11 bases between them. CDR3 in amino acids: CASSLLRGSTGELFF. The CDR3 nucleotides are TGTGCCAGCAGCTTATTACGAGGATCCACCGGGGAGCTGTTTTTT.

CDR3 residues: CASSSGGLQDTQYF. CDR3 DNA: TGTGCCAGCAGCTCGGGGGGCCTTCAAGATACGCAGTATTTT. The chain carries TRBV11-3 and TRBJ2-3; weak D call: TRBD2 (7 bases). Germline loops: CDR1 SGHNT, CDR2 YENEEA. This CDR3 is 14 amino acids long. Trimming shortened V by 4 bases and J by 5 bases, and 13 bases separated the two germline ends. Full variable domain (missing parts from reference TRBV11-3 and TRBJ2-3): EAGVVQSPRYKIIEKKQPVAFWCNPISGHNTLYWYLQNLGQGPELLIRYENEEAVDDSQLPKDRFSAERLKGVDSTLKIQPAELGDSAVYLCASSSGGLQDTQYFGPGTRLTVL.

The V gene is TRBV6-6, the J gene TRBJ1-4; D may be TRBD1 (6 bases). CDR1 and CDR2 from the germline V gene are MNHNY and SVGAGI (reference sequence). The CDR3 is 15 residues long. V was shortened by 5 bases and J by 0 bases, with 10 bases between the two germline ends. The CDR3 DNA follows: TGTGCCAGCAGTCAACAGGGCGCAACTAATGAAAAACTGTTTTTT. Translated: CASSQQGATNEKLFF.

DNA for the CDR3: TGTGCCAGCAGCCAGAGATTTCTAGGTTCAGATACGCAGTATTTT. This translates into CASSQRFLGSDTQYF. This chain connects TRBV4-2 to TRBJ2-3, with D hard to call. Trimming pared 3 bases from V and 4 bases from J, leaving 14 bases between. CDR3 length: 15 amino acids. Per the germline V gene, CDR1 is LGHNA and CDR2 is YNFKEQ.